This T cell receptor (beta chain) was identified during a study of T cells in localized non-small cell lung cancer. Of note for this clone: Its antigen is still unknown.

The CDR3 contains 14 residues. Germline CDR1 SNHLY, CDR2 FYNNEI. The germline V and J ends were trimmed by 1 base and 3 bases, with 10 bases remaining between them. Regarding the study as a whole: Researchers found a median approximately 60 of the top 100 tumor clones in adjacent lung. Sequence data derive from only one tumor region, so heterogeneity remains possible. Compared with tumor, uninvolved adjacent lung displayed greater T cell clonality, ranking highest overall. Density of T cells in blood, when higher, went with longer overall survival.

Sequencing used immunoSEQ multiplex PCR; TCRdb keeps in-frame clones, though not all of them. The repertoire consists of about 24,000 clones, with about 87% occurring once and the leading ten covering about 9.4%. Sample: peripheral blood mononuclear cells, taken before any cancer treatment. The TCR was taken from a woman aged 35-75 years with stage III lung adenocarcinoma. J is TRBJ2-7 and V is TRBV2, with D hard to call. The CDR3 loop reads CASSEGSMVYEQYF. The DNA of the CDR3 is TGTGCCAGCAGTGAAGGCAGCATGGTCTACGAGCAGTACTTC.